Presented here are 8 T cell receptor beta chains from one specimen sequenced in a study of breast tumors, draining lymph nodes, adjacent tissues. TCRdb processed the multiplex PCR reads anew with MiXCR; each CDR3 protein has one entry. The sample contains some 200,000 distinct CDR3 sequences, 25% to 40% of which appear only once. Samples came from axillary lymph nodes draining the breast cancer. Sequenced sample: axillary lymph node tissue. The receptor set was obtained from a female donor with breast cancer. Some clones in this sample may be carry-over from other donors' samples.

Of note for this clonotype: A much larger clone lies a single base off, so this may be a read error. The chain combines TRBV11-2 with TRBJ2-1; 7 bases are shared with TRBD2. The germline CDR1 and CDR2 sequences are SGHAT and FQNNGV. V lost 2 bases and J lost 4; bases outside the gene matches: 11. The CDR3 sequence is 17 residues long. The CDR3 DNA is TGTGCCAGCAGCTTAAGGAGGGCTACCGGGGGGTACAATGAGCAGTTCTTC. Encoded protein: CASSLRRATGGYNEQFF.

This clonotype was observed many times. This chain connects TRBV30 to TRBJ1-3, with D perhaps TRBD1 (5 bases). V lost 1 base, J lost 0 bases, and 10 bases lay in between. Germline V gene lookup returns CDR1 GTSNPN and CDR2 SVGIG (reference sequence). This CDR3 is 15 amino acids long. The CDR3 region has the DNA TGTGCCTGGAGTGCGGGACGGAGCTCTGGAAACACCATATATTTT. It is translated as CAWSAGRSSGNTIYF.

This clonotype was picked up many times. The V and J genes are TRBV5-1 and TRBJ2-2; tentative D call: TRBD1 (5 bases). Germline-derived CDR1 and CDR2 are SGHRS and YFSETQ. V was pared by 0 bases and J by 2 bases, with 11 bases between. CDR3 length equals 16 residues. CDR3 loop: CASSLETAFNTGELFF. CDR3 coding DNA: TGCGCCAGCAGCTTGGAGACAGCTTTTAACACCGGGGAGCTGTTTTTT.

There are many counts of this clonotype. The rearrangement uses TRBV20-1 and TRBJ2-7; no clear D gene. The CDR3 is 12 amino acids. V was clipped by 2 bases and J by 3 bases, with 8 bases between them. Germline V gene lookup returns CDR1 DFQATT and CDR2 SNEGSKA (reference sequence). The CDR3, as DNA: TGCAGTGCTAGACAGGCGATCTACGAGCAGTACTTC. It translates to CSARQAIYEQYF.

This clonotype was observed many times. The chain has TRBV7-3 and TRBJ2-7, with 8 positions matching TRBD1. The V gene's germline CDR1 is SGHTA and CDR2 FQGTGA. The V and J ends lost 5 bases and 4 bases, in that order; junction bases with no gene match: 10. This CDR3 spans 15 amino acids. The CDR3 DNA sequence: TGTGCCAGCAGCAACACCAACGGACAGGGTTACGAGCAGTACTTC. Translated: CASSNTNGQGYEQYF.

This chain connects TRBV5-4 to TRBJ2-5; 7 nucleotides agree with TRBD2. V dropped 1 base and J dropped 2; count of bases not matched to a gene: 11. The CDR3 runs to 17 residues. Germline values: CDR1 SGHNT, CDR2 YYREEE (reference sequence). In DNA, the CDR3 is TGTGCCAGCAGCTTGTGGGGTGGCGGGAGATGGCAAGAGACCCAGTACTTC. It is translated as CASSLWGGGRWQETQYF.

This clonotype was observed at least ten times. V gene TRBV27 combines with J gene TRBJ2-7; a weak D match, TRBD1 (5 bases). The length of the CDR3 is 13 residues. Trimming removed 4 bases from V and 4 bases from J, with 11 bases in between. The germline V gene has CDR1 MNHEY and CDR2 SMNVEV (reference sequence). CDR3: CASSSLTGYEQYF. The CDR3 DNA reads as TGTGCCAGCAGTTCTCTAACAGGATACGAGCAGTACTTC.

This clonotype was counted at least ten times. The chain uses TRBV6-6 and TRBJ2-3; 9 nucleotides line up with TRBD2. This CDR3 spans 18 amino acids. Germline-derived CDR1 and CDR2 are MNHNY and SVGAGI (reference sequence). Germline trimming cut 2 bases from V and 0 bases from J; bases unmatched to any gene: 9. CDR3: CASSYRLAGTSSTDTQYF. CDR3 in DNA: TGTGCCAGCAGTTACCGGCTAGCGGGGACTTCTAGCACAGATACGCAGTATTTT.